This passage covers 15 T cell receptor beta chains from one sample sequenced in a study of cytomegalovirus exposure and HLA in healthy donors. PCR involved 60 Vbeta and 13 Jbeta primers. Assay: immunoSEQ multiplex PCR; the TCRdb copy retains only in-frame clones and omits some. The sample lists roughly 110,000 clones; approximately 69% were seen once. Sequencing input: PBMCs. Receptors were obtained from a woman between 35 and 50 years old in good health and CMV-seropositive.

This clone was detected a few times. The chain couples TRBV7-9 to TRBJ1-5, with D perhaps matching TRBD1 (6 bases). V lost 4 bases and J 2 bases, leaving 15 bases between the germline ends. The CDR3 spans 16 residues. The germline V gene encodes CDR1 SEHNR and CDR2 FQNEAQ (reference sequence). For the CDR3, the DNA is TGTGCCAGCAGCTCGGACAGCCCGTTGGGCAATCAGCCCCAGCATTTT. This gives the protein CASSSDSPLGNQPQHF. The full variable domain, its missing parts supplied by reference TRBV7-9 and TRBJ1-5, is DTGVSQNPRHKITKRGQNVTFRCDPISEHNRLYWYRQTLGQGPEFLTYFQNEAQLEKSRLLSDRFSAERPKGSFSTLEIQRTEQGDSAMYLCASSSDSPLGNQPQHFGDGTRLSIL.

The V call is TRBV4-3, the J call TRBJ1-3; D not certain. CDR1 and CDR2 from the germline V gene are LGHNA and YSLEER. This CDR3 region has 17 residues. Trimming pared 1 base from V and 0 bases from J, leaving 13 bases between. The CDR3 region is CASSQVTSGFSGNTIYF. DNA for the CDR3: TGCGCCAGCAGCCAAGTAACAAGCGGGTTCTCTGGAAACACCATATATTTT.

The chain recombines TRBV19 with TRBJ2-1; possibly TRBD1 for D (5 bases). The CDR3 contains 17 residues. Germline CDR1 reads LNHDA; CDR2 reads SQIVND (reference sequence). Trimming pared 0 bases from V and 4 bases from J, leaving 16 bases between. DNA for the CDR3: TGTGCCAGTAGTATAGATATAGGGCAGGGATCGTACAATGAGCAGTTCTTC. It specifies CASSIDIGQGSYNEQFF.

V and J are TRBV14 and TRBJ1-2, with 7 bases lining up with TRBD1. The CDR3 extends over 13 amino acids. Germline CDR1 is SGHDN and CDR2 is FVKESK. The J segment lost 7 bases and the V segment lost 4 bases, leaving 6 bases of the junction unmatched. The CDR3 DNA follows: TGTGCCAGCAGCCCAACAGGGGTTAGTGGCTACACCTTC. Protein: CASSPTGVSGYTF.

The chain is built from TRBV9 and TRBJ2-7; TRBD2 aligns across 8 bases. CDR1 SGDLS and CDR2 YYNGEE come from the germline V gene. V shed 6 bases, J shed 2 bases, and the junction held 19 bases outside the gene matches. The CDR3 loop spans 18 amino acids. As DNA, the CDR3 is TGTGCCAGCACTCAGCGACTAGCGACAGTCTTTATAACCTACGAGCAGTACTTC. Translating it yields CASTQRLATVFITYEQYF.

This chain uses TRBV6-1 with TRBJ2-5; tentatively, D is TRBD1 (6 bases). CDR1 MNHNS and CDR2 SASEGT come from the germline V gene. The germline V and J ends were trimmed by 7 bases and 2 bases, with 11 bases remaining between them. CDR3 length: 13 residues. As DNA, the CDR3 is TGTGCCAGCATTGGGGGCACACAAGAGACCCAGTACTTC. This sequence encodes CASIGGTQETQYF.

The J gene is TRBJ2-3, the V gene TRBV27, with 9 positions matching TRBD1. V lost 6 bases and J lost 8; bases outside the gene matches: 12. CDR1 is MNHEY, CDR2 SMNVEV, per germline (reference sequence). The CDR3 loop spans 15 amino acids. DNA of the CDR3: TGTGCCAGCAGGCGCGCCGGGACAGGGTCAGGTACGCAGTATTTT. As protein: CASRRAGTGSGTQYF.

The chain has TRBV6-5 and TRBJ1-2; 9 bases are shared with TRBD1. After removal of 5 bases from V and 7 bases from J, the junction contained 5 bases not matched to a gene. Germline lookup yields CDR1 MNHEY and CDR2 SVGAGI. The CDR3 loop spans 13 amino acids. CDR3 amino acids: CASSEQTGGGYTF. DNA for the CDR3: TGTGCCAGCAGTGAACAGACAGGGGGTGGCTACACCTTC.

The chain recombines TRBV9 with TRBJ1-5, with 10 bases aligning to TRBD1. CDR3 length: 15 residues. The junction had 5 bases not matched to a gene; V was cut back by 4 bases and J by 4 bases. CDR1 and CDR2 (germline): SGDLS, YYNGEE. This chain's CDR3 is CASSPGTGENQPQHF. DNA of the CDR3: TGTGCCAGCAGCCCCGGGACAGGGGAGAATCAGCCCCAGCATTTT. Together with reference TRBV9 and TRBJ1-5, the CDR3 gives the full variable domain: DSGVTQTPKHLITATGQRVTLRCSPRSGDLSVYWYQQSLDQGLQFLIQYYNGEERAKGNILERFSAQQFPDLHSELNLSSLELGDSALYFCASSPGTGENQPQHFGDGTRLSIL.

The chain links TRBV19 to TRBJ2-3; no firm D call. V lost 5 bases and J lost 2, with 17 bases in between. This CDR3 is 16 amino acids long. The V gene's germline CDR1 is LNHDA and CDR2 SQIVND (reference sequence). CDR3 sequence: CASSSQIASYTDTQYF. CDR3 coding DNA: TGTGCCAGTAGTTCACAGATCGCATCTTACACAGATACGCAGTATTTT.

The genes are TRBV29-1 and TRBJ1-4; 9 bases match TRBD1. The length of the CDR3 is 14 residues. CDR1 is SQVTM, CDR2 ANQGSEA, per germline. V trimming: 6 bases; J trimming: 5 bases; junction bases outside the gene matches: 7. The CDR3, as DNA: TGCAGCGTGAGAACGACAGGGGGGAATGAAAAACTGTTTTTT. It translates to CSVRTTGGNEKLFF.

This chain joins TRBV4-3 and TRBJ1-2; the D is unclear. CDR1 and CDR2 (germline): LGHNA, YSLEER. V lost 0 bases and J lost 8, with 19 bases in between. CDR3 length equals 16 residues. CDR3 in amino acids: CASSQEPLRGLEGYTF. CDR3 coding DNA: TGCGCCAGCAGCCAAGAACCCCTTCGGGGTCTTGAAGGCTACACCTTC.

The chain carries TRBV7-9 and TRBJ2-7; 11 bases match TRBD2. This CDR3 spans 15 amino acids. V was pared by 5 bases and J by 5 bases, with 8 bases of the junction left unmatched. Germline V gene lookup returns CDR1 SEHNR and CDR2 FQNEAQ (reference sequence). The CDR3 sequence: CASSPRLAGFHEQYF. CDR3 DNA sequence: TGTGCCAGCAGCCCCCGACTAGCGGGATTTCACGAGCAGTACTTC.

The chain has TRBV6-5 and TRBJ2-5, with D maybe TRBD2 (5 bases). V was trimmed by 2 bases and J by 5 bases, leaving 12 bases between them. This CDR3 is 14 amino acids long. Germline lookup yields CDR1 MNHEY and CDR2 SVGAGI. The CDR3 reads CASSYGAERETQYF. The CDR3 nucleotides are TGTGCCAGCAGTTACGGCGCTGAGCGGGAGACCCAGTACTTC.

The V call is TRBV27, the J call TRBJ2-2; tentative D call: TRBD2 (5 bases). Germline values: CDR1 MNHEY, CDR2 SMNVEV (reference sequence). The CDR3 length is 15 residues. V was trimmed by 8 bases and J by 8 bases, leaving 21 bases between them. The CDR3: CASPPIVAGSGELFF. DNA for the CDR3: TGTGCCAGCCCACCCATTGTTGCGGGTTCTGGGGAGCTGTTTTTT.